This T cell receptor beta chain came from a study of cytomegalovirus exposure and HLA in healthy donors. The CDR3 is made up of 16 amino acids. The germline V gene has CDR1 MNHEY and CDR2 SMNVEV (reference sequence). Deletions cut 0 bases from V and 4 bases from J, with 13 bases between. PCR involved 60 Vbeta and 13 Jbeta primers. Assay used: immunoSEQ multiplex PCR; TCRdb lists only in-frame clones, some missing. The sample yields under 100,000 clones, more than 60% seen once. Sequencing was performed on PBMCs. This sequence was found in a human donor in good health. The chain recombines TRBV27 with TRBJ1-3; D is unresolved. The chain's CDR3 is CASSLSKGWAGNTIYF. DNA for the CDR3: TGTGCCAGCAGTTTATCTAAAGGTTGGGCCGGAAACACCATATATTTT.